These T cell receptor beta chains were read from a single sample in a study of T-cell memory formation after mild COVID-19. TCRdb called the 5' RACE reads again in MiXCR, with one record for every CDR3 protein. The data hold about 350,000 distinct CDR3 sequences, with under 25% observed a single time. Sequences were obtained from PBMCs or a T cell subset sorted from them (not recorded which). Receptor source: a young man who had mild COVID-19 (a few samples of this study predate the infection). Cell type and time point are not known. CDR3s include the opening cysteine and the closing phenylalanine or tryptophan.

V gene	J gene	CDR3 protein
TRBV7-3	TRBJ2-3	CASSWSGGSTDTQYF
TRBV4-2	TRBJ2-2	CASSQNPLAGSPGELFF
TRBV13	TRBJ2-2	CASSHPPGSGTGELFF
TRBV19	TRBJ2-2	CASHTGALNTGELFF
TRBV7-2	TRBJ1-2	CASSGHQGGYGYTF
TRBV5-6	TRBJ1-3	CASGGASSGNTIYF
TRBV5-1	TRBJ2-1	CASSLGSSPYNEQFF
TRBV18	TRBJ2-3	CASSPPVRTDTQYF
TRBV7-7	TRBJ2-2	CASSRDFYTGELFF
TRBV3-1	TRBJ2-7	CASSHVPAGIYEQYF
TRBV7-2	TRBJ1-1	CASREGWSHTEAFF
TRBV18	TRBJ2-3	CASSWKPEDTQYF
TRBV4-1	TRBJ1-5	CASSPRQGAVGNQPQHF
TRBV7-3	TRBJ2-5	CASSAGTGTVETQYF
TRBV2	TRBJ1-1	CASSVLGFAEAFF
TRBV5-1	TRBJ2-3	CASSSGASTDTQYF
TRBV2	TRBJ2-1	CASSWEGNNEQFF
TRBV12-3/TRBV12-4	TRBJ1-4	CASSLTGTGNEKLFF
TRBV30	TRBJ2-3	CAWSKAGTTDTQYF
TRBV7-3	TRBJ2-1	CASSLRGGADEQFF
TRBV7-6	TRBJ2-2	CASSLVVGREQAPGELFF
TRBV18	TRBJ2-1	CASSPGTSGGNSYNEQFF
TRBV7-6	TRBJ2-1	CASSLLSSRGAYNEQFF
TRBV7-9	TRBJ2-1	CASSLTGAYNEQFF
TRBV12-3/TRBV12-4	TRBJ2-7	CASSQGGGLEQYF